These 19 T cell receptor beta chains were all obtained from the same sample, sequenced in a study of post-analysis software for immune sequencing data. Unique molecular identifiers were present in the TCR beta cDNA libraries. TCRdb reprocessed the PCR reads via MiXCR and lists one record per CDR3 protein. This table has roughly 540,000 distinct CDR3 sequences, 34% appearing once. No cognate antigen is known for these TCRs. Study-level points and caveats: There were roughly five TRBV segments more frequent in patients than controls, and TRBV5-6, TRBV5-1 and TRBV20-1 were among them.

Material: blood. These receptors were obtained from a girl aged 2-17 years with multiple sclerosis.

This clonotype showed up just a few times. The chain employs TRBV7-9 and TRBJ1-1; D uncertain. The V end was cut by 0 bases, the J end by 4 bases, with 0 bases between. CDR3 length: 11 residues. Germline V gene lookup returns CDR1 SEHNR and CDR2 FQNEAQ (reference sequence). CDR3 residues: CASSLATEAFF. The CDR3 DNA follows: TGTGCCAGCAGCTTAGCCACTGAAGCTTTCTTT.

This clonotype was recorded a few times. The chain is built from TRBV28 and TRBJ1-2; weak D call: TRBD1 (5 bases). Trimming cost V 8 bases and J 5 bases, with 18 bases left between them. CDR1 and CDR2 (germline): MDHEN, SYDVKM. The CDR3 is made up of 14 amino acids. The CDR3 bases are TGTGCCAGCGGCCTCCGGGGGGGGAGTTATGGCTACACCTTC. It yields the protein CASGLRGGSYGYTF.

The chain uses TRBV20-1 and TRBJ2-5; D remains unclear. Germline V gene sequence: CDR1 DFQATT, CDR2 SNEGSKA (reference sequence). The CDR3 is 13 residues long. V lost 2 bases, J lost 2 bases, and 9 bases lay in between. CDR3 sequence reads: CSARFPGQETQYF. In DNA form, the CDR3 reads TGCAGTGCTAGATTTCCAGGACAAGAGACCCAGTACTTC.

Notes on this clonotype: Given a much more abundant clone one base away, this may be a read error. The chain has TRBV27 and TRBJ2-1, with 8 bases that match TRBD1. CDR3 length: 15 amino acids. The V segment lost 4 bases and the J segment 8 bases; nucleotides outside the gene matches: 10. The germline V gene has CDR1 MNHEY and CDR2 SMNVEV (reference sequence). The CDR3 protein is CASSSVGQGNHEQFF. The DNA for the CDR3 is TGTGCCAGCAGTTCAGTTGGACAGGGTAATCATGAGCAGTTCTTC.

V and J are TRBV9 and TRBJ1-1; weak D call: TRBD1 (5 bases). CDR3 length: 13 residues. Trimming removed 4 bases from V and 5 bases from J, with 12 bases in between. The germline V gene encodes CDR1 SGDLS and CDR2 YYNGEE. CDR3 DNA sequence: TGTGCCAGCAGCTCCAGGGTGGGAACTGAAGCTTTCTTT. Its translation is CASSSRVGTEAFF.

This rearrangement joins TRBV20-1 to TRBJ2-1, with D possibly TRBD1 on 6 matching bases. CDR3 length equals 16 residues. In germline, CDR1 is DFQATT, CDR2 SNEGSKA (reference sequence). Trimming took 3 bases from V and 5 from J, leaving 20 bases between them. CDR3: CSASHQMGTSNNEQFF. CDR3 DNA: TGCAGTGCTAGCCATCAAATGGGGACATCAAACAATGAGCAGTTCTTC.

This clonotype has at least ten counts. The J gene is TRBJ2-1, the V gene TRBV6-5; 8 positions match TRBD2. Per germline, CDR1 MNHEY and CDR2 SVGAGI. With 1 base clipped from V and 7 bases from J, the junction kept 12 bases outside the gene matches. The CDR3 totals 17 residues. Written as DNA, the CDR3 is TGTGCCAGCAGTTACTTCGACCCGCGGGGGGCCTCGAATGAGCAGTTCTTC. Translated, it gives CASSYFDPRGASNEQFF.

This clonotype was counted a few times. This chain links TRBV7-8 with TRBJ2-5; weak D call: TRBD2 (5 bases). Trimming took 0 bases from V and 3 from J, leaving 5 bases between them. Germline V lookup: CDR1 SGHVS, CDR2 FQNEAQ. The CDR3 is 13 amino acids. CDR3 residues: CASSLALEETQYF. DNA for the CDR3: TGTGCCAGCAGCTTAGCACTAGAAGAGACCCAGTACTTC.

The chain employs TRBV6-2 or TRBV6-3 and TRBJ2-7; TRBD1 agrees at 7 bases. The CDR3 has 14 residues. The junction had 12 bases not matched to a gene; V was cut back by 6 bases and J by 7 bases. Looked up from germline, CDR1 is MNHEY and CDR2 is SVGEGT. This chain's CDR3 is CASRRDSSPTEQYF. Written as DNA, the CDR3 is TGTGCCAGCAGAAGGGACAGCTCCCCCACGGAGCAGTACTTC.

The V gene is TRBV12-3 or TRBV12-4, the J gene TRBJ2-7; D gene uncertain. V lost 6 bases to trimming and J lost 2 bases, with 14 bases between them. This CDR3 has 14 amino acids. The CDR3 reads CASRLLGLAYEQYF. The CDR3 coding sequence is TGTGCCAGCAGGTTATTGGGTTTGGCCTACGAGCAGTACTTC.

This clonotype showed up just a few times. This chain links TRBV20-1 with TRBJ2-6; D is possibly TRBD2 (5 bases). The CDR3 has 19 amino acids. V dropped 6 bases and J dropped 0 bases, with 24 bases sitting between them. The V gene's germline CDR1 is DFQATT and CDR2 SNEGSKA (reference sequence). In DNA form, the CDR3 reads TGCAGTGCCCTAAGGCTAGCTGTCACTTCAAGCTCTGGGGCCAACGTCCTGACTTTC. It is translated as CSALRLAVTSSSGANVLTF.

This clonotype was observed a handful of times. The chain uses TRBV12-3 or TRBV12-4 and TRBJ1-2; D is possibly TRBD1 (6 bases). The germline V and J ends were trimmed by 3 bases and 6 bases, with 11 bases remaining between them. This CDR3 spans 13 amino acids. This CDR3 reads CASSFATGDGYTF. CDR3 in DNA: TGTGCCAGCAGTTTTGCGACAGGTGATGGCTACACCTTC.

The J gene is TRBJ2-1, the V gene TRBV7-6; a weak D match, TRBD2 (6 bases). Trimming cost V 5 bases and J 9 bases, with 20 bases left between them. Germline CDR1 and CDR2: SGHVS and FNYEAQ. The CDR3 is 15 amino acids. CDR3 sequence reads: CASSPHRLEGPEQFF. CDR3 in DNA: TGTGCCAGCAGCCCACATAGACTGGAGGGGCCTGAGCAGTTCTTC.

This clonotype was detected only a few times. The J gene is TRBJ2-5, the V gene TRBV5-4; TRBD2 might be the D (6 bases). The length of the CDR3 is 16 residues. Germline CDR1 reads SGHNT; CDR2 reads YYREEE (reference sequence). V dropped 3 bases and J dropped 1 base, with 16 bases sitting between them. The CDR3 nucleotides read TGTGCCAGCAGCTCCCCGCTGGGGGGACTCCAAGAGACCCAGTACTTC. This encodes CASSSPLGGLQETQYF.

This rearrangement joins TRBV4-1 to TRBJ2-5; D call uncertain. The CDR3 runs 15 residues. V was shortened by 1 base and J by 0 bases, with 9 bases between the two germline ends. CDR1 and CDR2 from the germline V gene are MGHRA and YSYEKL. The CDR3, as DNA: TGCGCCAGCAGCCAAGGGCTCACGTACCAAGAGACCCAGTACTTC. It encodes CASSQGLTYQETQYF.

The gene calls are TRBV14 and TRBJ2-6; 7 nucleotides agree with TRBD1. This CDR3 is built from 16 residues. V gave up 4 bases and J gave up 0 bases; unmatched junction bases: 3. Looked up from germline, CDR1 is SGHDN and CDR2 is FVKESK. CDR3 sequence: CASSRHRGSGANVLTF. The CDR3 DNA reads as TGTGCCAGCAGCCGACACAGGGGCTCTGGGGCCAACGTCCTGACTTTC. Based on the CDR3 plus reference TRBV14 and TRBJ2-6, the full variable domain is EAGVTQFPSHSVIEKGQTVTLRCDPISGHDNLYWYRRVMGKEIKFLLHFVKESKQDESGMPNNRFLAERTGGTYSTLKVQPAELEDSGVYFCASSRHRGSGANVLTFGAGSRLTVL.

V gene TRBV20-1 combines with J gene TRBJ1-2; D call uncertain. The germline V gene has CDR1 DFQATT and CDR2 SNEGSKA (reference sequence). This CDR3 has 14 amino acids. The ends were cut back, 0 bases at V and 1 base at J, with 9 bases in the middle. CDR3: CSARDPADNYGYTF. As DNA, the CDR3 is TGCAGTGCTAGAGATCCGGCGGATAACTATGGCTACACCTTC.

This clonotype appeared a single time. V is TRBV12-3 or TRBV12-4 and J is TRBJ2-7; TRBD2 matches at 11 bases. The CDR3 runs 16 residues. V dropped 6 bases and J dropped 1; count of bases not matched to a gene: 8. CDR3 bases: TGTGCCAGCAGCCTTACGACTAGCGGGGCTTCCTACGAGCAGTACTTC. The encoded protein is CASSLTTSGASYEQYF.

This rearrangement joins TRBV20-1 to TRBJ2-1, with a tentative D call TRBD2 (5 bases). V lost 2 bases and J lost 3, with 17 bases in between. Germline CDR1 reads DFQATT; CDR2 reads SNEGSKA (reference sequence). There are 16 residues in the CDR3. CDR3 DNA: TGCAGTGCTAGAACGACTGGACTTACATACTACAATGAGCAGTTCTTC. It translates to CSARTTGLTYYNEQFF.